Given below is one T cell receptor beta chain in context. TCRdb's copy holds only in-frame clones and misses some; the assay was immunoSEQ multiplex PCR. The sample holds hundreds of thousands of clones, around 80% seen once. Everyone who took part was roughly 18 to 95 years old, and they came from about two dozen US areas. Donors were grouped by their self-reported clinical history. The sample originates from a study of blood T cell repertoires in COVID-19. Study as a whole: There were acute and convalescent COVID-19 samples, and they came from the United States, Italy and Spain. The cDNA or gDNA used as material had been derived from T cells, B-cell-depleted T cells, or PBMCs.

The V and J ends lost 3 bases and 4 bases respectively, with 16 bases between them. The CDR3 has 15 residues. Germline assignment: CDR1 SGHRS and CDR2 YFSETQ. The sample taken for sequencing was PBMCs or T cells enriched from blood (not recorded which). This TCR was recovered from a woman in her forties with acute COVID-19. The chain links TRBV5-1 to TRBJ1-1; D is possibly TRBD1 (6 bases). The CDR3 bases are TGCGCCAGCAGCTCAAAACTCGCAGGGGCCACTGAAGCTTTCTTT. It codes for CASSSKLAGATEAFF. Drawing the rest from reference TRBV5-1 and TRBJ1-1, the complete variable domain is KAGVTQTPRYLIKTRGQQVTLSCSPISGHRSVSWYQQTPGQGLQFLFEYFSETQRNKGNFPGRFSGRQFSNSRSEMNVSTLELGDSALYLCASSSKLAGATEAFFGQGTRLTVV.